This T cell receptor (beta chain) was sequenced in a study of PD-L1 blockade in urothelial cancer. Germline V gives CDR1 MNHNY, CDR2 SVGAGI (reference sequence). This CDR3 region has 13 residues. Trimming removed 2 bases from V and 8 bases from J; junction bases left unmatched: 3. Time point indicated: pretreatment peripheral blood. This clone came up once. Profiled with immunoSEQ multiplex PCR; TCRdb holds only in-frame clones, not every one. The repertoire includes approximately 79,000 clones, just under 85% of them detected once, and about 6.2% sits in the top ten. The V gene is TRBV6-6, the J gene TRBJ1-5; 7 positions agree with TRBD1. Sequences were derived from PBMCs, sampled around atezolizumab (anti-PD-L1) treatment. The TCR sequence derives from a man aged 40-55 years with urothelial cancer. The CDR3 reads CASSYPGGEPQHF. The CDR3 nucleotides are TGTGCCAGCAGTTACCCAGGGGGTGAGCCCCAGCATTTT.